This TCR beta chain comes out of a study of glioma-infiltrating T cells after dendritic cell vaccination (dated by TCRdb to the mid-2010s). Broadly, across the study: Of the approximately 15 glioblastoma patients in the cohort, all drawn from Phase I and II dendritic cell vaccination trials, 9 were newly diagnosed and 6 had recurrent disease. Survival after dendritic cell vaccination was correlated with TCR sequencing metrics, such as TIL content and the overlap between tumor and blood repertoires. Autologous tumor lysate-pulsed dendritic cell vaccination was administered to the patients between the early 2000s and the early 2010s. In glioblastoma patients vaccinated with dendritic cells, deep sequencing of TCR beta CDR3 regions served to measure the amount of tumor-infiltrating lymphocytes and to compare repertoires between tumor and blood. Three intradermal dendritic cell vaccine injections were administered to patients at biweekly intervals in the arm below the axilla. To make the vaccine, monocyte-derived dendritic cells were cultured for about seven days with IL-4 and GM-CSF and then pulsed overnight with autologous tumor lysate.

The immunoSEQ assay amplified TCRB CDR3 regions from roughly 2 micrograms of genomic DNA, or from all available DNA when less than that amount was available. For multiplex PCR, 60 forward primers for TCR V beta segments and 13 reverse primers for J beta segments were used. To estimate reads per starting template, synthetic control templates were spiked into each sample at limiting dilution. Reads of 87 bp were generated by sequencing on the Illumina HiSeq System. Concerning the study's data processing: PCR and sequencing errors were removed by a nearest neighbor algorithm that merged closely related sequences. TCR overlap was measured as the percentage of unique tumor TCR beta sequences also present in the same patient's peripheral blood. Not all clones reach the TCRdb copy of this immuneACCESS table, which keeps in-frame sequences only. Checked studies attribute under half of the gap to unresolved V genes and leave the rest unexplained. V and J calls and clone size follow that table, whereas D and trimming were derived from the DNA. The sample table lists roughly 68,000 clones, approximately 85% of them with a count of one. The top ten clones comprise 9.2% of the sample.

Regarding this clone: It lacks a known antigen. Base qualities are not provided; no much larger clone lies one nucleotide away.

Counted from cysteine to phenylalanine, this CDR3 has 15 amino acids. Only the CDR3 region is kept as DNA, spanning 45 bases read in frame from base 1. From the germline V gene (reference sequence), CDR1 is SEHNR and CDR2 is FQNEAQ. Deletion took 1 base off V and 0 bases off J, with a span of 8 bases between the germline ends. Selection of patients required sufficient residual fresh-frozen tumor tissue and over two years of available survival data. None of the glioblastoma patients carried an isocitrate dehydrogenase mutation, although molecular status otherwise varied. PBMC collection took place before vaccination, two weeks after the third vaccination, and at tumor progression if progression occurred. The Qiagen DNeasy Blood extraction Kit was used to extract genomic DNA. What the authors observed across the whole study: After dendritic cell vaccination, a higher estimated pretreatment TIL content predicted longer time to progression and overall survival. The three-group TCR overlap response model was characterized as speculative, and prospective validation of the model was stated to be required. TCR clonality showed no direct relationship with survival, which suggests that a diverse polyclonal response may be important. The cohort was small and heterogeneous, with few patients having full blood and tumor sets and even fewer initial-recurrent tumor pairs.

The chain is encoded by TRBV7-9 joined to TRBJ2-3; the D gene is unclear. The receptor was derived from a human donor with glioblastoma. The material was blood, obtained before dendritic cell vaccination. The DNA sequence follows: TGTGCCAGCAGCTTAGGCGCAACTAGCACAGATACGCAGTATTTT. It encodes CASSLGATSTDTQYF.